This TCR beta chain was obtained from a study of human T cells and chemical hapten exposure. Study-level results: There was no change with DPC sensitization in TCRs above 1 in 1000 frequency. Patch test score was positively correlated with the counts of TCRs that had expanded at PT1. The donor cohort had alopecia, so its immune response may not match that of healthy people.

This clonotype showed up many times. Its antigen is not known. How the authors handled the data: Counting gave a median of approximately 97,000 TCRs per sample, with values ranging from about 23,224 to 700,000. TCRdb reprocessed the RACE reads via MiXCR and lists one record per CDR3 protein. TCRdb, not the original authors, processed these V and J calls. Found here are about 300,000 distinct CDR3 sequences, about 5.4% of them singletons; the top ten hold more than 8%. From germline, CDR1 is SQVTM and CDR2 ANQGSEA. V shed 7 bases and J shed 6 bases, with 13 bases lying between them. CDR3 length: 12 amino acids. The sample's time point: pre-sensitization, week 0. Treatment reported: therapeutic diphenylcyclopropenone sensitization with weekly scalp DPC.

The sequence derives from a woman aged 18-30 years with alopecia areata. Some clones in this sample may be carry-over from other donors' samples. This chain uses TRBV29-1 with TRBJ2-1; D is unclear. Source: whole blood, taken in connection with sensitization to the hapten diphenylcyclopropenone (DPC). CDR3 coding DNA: TGCAGCGCAGGCTACAGAGGCAATGAGCAGTTCTTC. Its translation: CSAGYRGNEQFF.